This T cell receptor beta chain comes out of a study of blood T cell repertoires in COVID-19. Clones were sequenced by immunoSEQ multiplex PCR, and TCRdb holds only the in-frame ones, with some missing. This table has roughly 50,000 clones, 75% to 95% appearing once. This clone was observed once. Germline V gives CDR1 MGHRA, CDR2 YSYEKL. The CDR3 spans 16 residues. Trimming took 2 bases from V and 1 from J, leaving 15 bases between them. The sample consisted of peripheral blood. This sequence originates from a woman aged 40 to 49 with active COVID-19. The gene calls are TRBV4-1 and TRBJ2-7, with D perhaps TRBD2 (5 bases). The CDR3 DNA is TGCGCCAGCAGCCAATCGGGGAGCAGGCGATCCTACGAGCAGTACTTC. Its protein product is CASSQSGSRRSYEQYF.